This is a list of T cell receptor beta chains from one sample in a study of response to subunit inactivated influenza vaccine. TCRdb independently ran MiXCR on the RT-PCR reads; one entry per CDR3 protein. The sample includes more than 200,000 distinct CDR3 sequences, 12% of them seen just once. Here the sequenced sample was non-naive T cells sorted from PBMCs, taken 14 to 15 days before vaccination. These receptors were collected from a man in his forties or fifties who received an inactivated influenza vaccine. Both conserved end residues are part of each CDR3. The D gene is left open where the match is weak. Some rows have no size entry. The others give once, few or many, or a class for an expanded clone.

j_call d_call clone_size cdr3_length v_call cdr3_aa
TRBJ2-1 NA medium-sized 15 TRBV15 CATSRDAGAFNEQFF
TRBJ2-6 NA NA 19 TRBV21-1 CASSKVGGLAGSGANVLTF
TRBJ1-6 NA few 14 TRBV10-3 CAISEGQSDSPLHF
TRBJ1-1 NA NA 13 TRBV29-1 CSVERELNTEAFF
TRBJ1-1 NA NA 16 TRBV15 CATSRDYSLMNTEAFF
TRBJ1-2 NA few 12 TRBV29-1 CSVEVMDGGYTF
TRBJ2-3 TRBD1 many 15 TRBV10-3 CAISNRGEATDTQYF
TRBJ2-2 NA NA 13 TRBV4-3 CASSQEIGGELFF
TRBJ2-5 TRBD1 NA 15 TRBV7-2 CASRLGQGWVETQYF
TRBJ1-1 TRBD1 few 14 TRBV7-2 CASSTRQGGTEAFF
TRBJ2-1 TRBD2 many 17 TRBV24-1 CATSDPSSGRGYNEQFF